These 5 T cell receptor beta chains came from one sample sequenced in a study of shared T cell receptors in the human thymus. Assay used: immunoSEQ multiplex PCR; TCRdb lists only in-frame clones, some missing. The profile shows 450,000 to 650,000 clones, about 80% of them singletons. These data are also associated with another study on human thymus T cells.

Sample: thymocytes. These receptors all stem from a boy younger than two with a congenital heart defect.

The chain combines TRBV15 with TRBJ2-1, with 7 bases identical to TRBD2. Germline CDR1 is LNHNV and CDR2 is YYDKDF (reference sequence). The CDR3 runs 14 residues. The ends lost 9 bases at V and 6 bases at J; junction bases unmatched: 11. The CDR3 here is CATKQGGVINEQFF. DNA for the CDR3: TGTGCCACTAAGCAGGGAGGGGTAATCAATGAGCAGTTCTTC.

This chain joins TRBV19 and TRBJ1-5; D is unclear. The CDR3 extends over 16 amino acids. Germline CDR1 LNHDA, CDR2 SQIVND (reference sequence). Trimming pared 2 bases from V and 7 bases from J, leaving 18 bases between. In nucleotides, the CDR3 is TGTGCCAGTAGTATAAACAGTCACCGGCTCGGACAGCCCCAGCATTTT. Translating gives CASSINSHRLGQPQHF.

This sequence joins TRBV6-1 and TRBJ1-1; possible D gene TRBD1, 6 bases. The V gene's germline CDR1 is MNHNS and CDR2 SASEGT. This CDR3 has 14 amino acids. V was trimmed by 3 bases and J by 6 bases, leaving 14 bases between them. This CDR3 reads CASSEQQGRPEAFF. The CDR3 nucleotides are TGTGCCAGCAGTGAGCAACAGGGCAGGCCTGAAGCTTTCTTT.

This clone was recorded only once. This rearrangement joins TRBV6-5 to TRBJ2-1, with D maybe TRBD2 (6 bases). Trimming stripped 8 bases from V and 7 bases from J, with 18 bases between. The germline CDR1 and CDR2 sequences are MNHEY and SVGAGI. This CDR3 contains 14 residues. The DNA for the CDR3 is TGTGCCAGCGCTAAGGGCGGGAAATTAAATGAGCAGTTCTTC. Protein sequence: CASAKGGKLNEQFF.

The chain recombines TRBV11-2 with TRBJ2-1; no clear D gene. The CDR3 length is 13 residues. Looked up from germline, CDR1 is SGHAT and CDR2 is FQNNGV. Trimming removed 5 bases from V and 3 bases from J, with 8 bases in between. CDR3 sequence reads: CASSEQSYNEQFF. CDR3 coding DNA: TGTGCCAGCAGCGAACAGAGCTACAATGAGCAGTTCTTC.